This TCR beta chain was found in a study of post-analysis software for immune sequencing data. The library was made from cDNA and included unique molecular identifiers. TCRdb reanalysed the PCR reads using MiXCR and keeps one entry per CDR3 protein. The sample lists approximately 730,000 distinct CDR3 sequences, just under 30% occurring once. Study outcomes and limitations: A few TRBV segments (TRBV5-6, TRBV5-1 and TRBV20-1 among them) occurred more frequently in patients than in controls.

This clonotype appeared a few times. Its target is unknown. The CDR3 totals 16 residues. Deletions cut 1 base from V and 2 bases from J, with 15 bases between. Germline lookup yields CDR1 SGHTA and CDR2 FQGNSA. The TCR comes from a girl under 18 with multiple sclerosis. The chain combines TRBV7-2 with TRBJ2-7; D is unclear. The specimen sequenced was blood. DNA for the CDR3: TGTGCCAGCAGCTTAGTGCCGGGCCCATTAACCTACGAGCAGTACTTC. Its translation is CASSLVPGPLTYEQYF.